This T cell receptor (beta chain) was observed in a study of OX40 agonist ivuxolimab in advanced cancers. Turning to the overall study: Ivuxolimab, which targeted the costimulatory receptor OX40 (CD134), was an agonistic, fully human IgG2 monoclonal antibody. Intravenous ivuxolimab was administered to patients every 2 weeks at six dose levels: 0.01, 0.1, 0.3, 1.5, 3 and 10 mg/kg. Among the 50 to 55 dose-escalation patients, around 19 had hepatocellular carcinoma, around 15 melanoma, 9 renal cell carcinoma and 9 head and neck cancer. The dose-escalation cohort was 82.7% male with a mean age of roughly 62 years, ranging from roughly 20 to 85. Prior anti-PD-1, anti-PD-L1 or anti-CTLA-4 therapy was permitted, and checkpoint inhibitors had been received by around 40% of dose-escalation patients. Three dose-escalation patients achieved partial responses, one with hepatocellular carcinoma and two with cutaneous melanoma. The purpose of peripheral TCRbeta sequencing was to test whether ivuxolimab changed TCR sequence diversity and led to clonal T-cell expansion. The paper reports the monotherapy dose-escalation portion (N ≈ 52 patients) of the phase I ivuxolimab trial.

To sequence the TCRbeta CDR3 region, genomic DNA was isolated from the sorted cells. The immunoSEQ Assay was used to sequence the TCRbeta CDR3 regions. TCRdb provides this immuneACCESS table in a form limited to in-frame rearrangements. Some clones are lacking; in checked studies, under half of them reflect an unresolved V gene, and why the rest are absent is not known. The sample includes about 64,000 clones, with around 90% observed a single time. Approximately 1.4% of the sample is taken by the ten largest. CDR1 MDHEN and CDR2 SYDVKM were looked up in the germline V gene. The germline V and J ends show losses of 6 bases and 6 bases respectively, and no gene match explains 11 bases of the junction. From the cysteine through the phenylalanine, the CDR3 covers 15 amino acids. Kept here is only the CDR3 DNA, which spans 45 bases and is read in frame from base 1. Turning to this clone: No antigen is known for it. No much larger clonotype is one base removed from it; base qualities were not supplied.

Results the study describes overall, beyond this receptor: The antigen specificity of the clonally expanded peripheral T cells was not determined. In the 0.1-3.0 mg/kg groups, partial responders had among the lowest normalized peripheral clonal expansion, particularly in CD8+ T cells. At doses of 0.1 to 3.0 mg/kg, clonal expansion of both CD4+ and CD8+ T cells in blood was seen between baseline and week 6. On average, CD8+ T cells showed more expanded clones than CD4+ T cells after ivuxolimab. Low levels of normalized T-cell clonal expansion were also shown by some nonresponding patients.

The trial excluded patients who had a history of autoimmune disease or who were on systemic immunosuppression. In every dose cohort, peripheral blood was drawn for TCR sequencing at baseline, cycle 4 day 1, and cycle 7 day 1. Samples came from an open-label, multicenter, first-in-human phase I dose-escalation trial of ivuxolimab. Adults with locally advanced or metastatic melanoma, renal cell, hepatocellular, or head and neck squamous cell carcinoma were enrolled in the trial. Before TCR sequencing, CD4+ T cells and CD8+ T cells were sorted from peripheral blood as separate populations. The source material was CD4+ or CD8+ T cells sorted from blood, sampled in a trial of the OX40 agonist ivuxolimab. The chain was built from TRBV28 and TRBJ2-7; the central 10 bases match TRBD1. This sequence was found in an adult with an advanced solid tumor such as melanoma, head and neck, liver or kidney cancer. The CDR3 protein sequence reads: CASRRPGQGLGEQYF. In nucleotide form, the sequence is TGTGCCAGCAGGCGCCCGGGACAGGGGCTTGGCGAGCAGTACTTC.